These T cell receptor beta chains were read from a single sample in a study of blood T cell repertoires in COVID-19. Some clones are missing from TCRdb's copy, which holds only in-frame ones; the method was immunoSEQ multiplex PCR. Among roughly 330,000 clones listed, 85% to 90% were seen once. Material: peripheral blood. The receptor source for this set is a woman aged 50 to 60 with active or convalescent COVID-19. The CDR3 runs from the conserved cysteine through the conserved F or W. Each record gives: CDR3 protein, V gene, clone size, J gene, D gene. D genes are given only for firm matches. Only some rows state a clone size, as once, few, many or a class for expanded clones.

CASSLAQGQLTSGNTIYF | TRBV5-1 | - | TRBJ1-3 | -
CASSNTGSNQPQHF | TRBV19 | - | TRBJ1-5 | -
CASSWASDRTNYEQYF | TRBV7-9 | - | TRBJ2-7 | -
CASTRGAHYGYTF | TRBV19 | once | TRBJ1-2 | TRBD1
CASSALAGNEQFF | TRBV6-4 | - | TRBJ2-1 | TRBD2
CASSVSLAGGQLEDTDTQYF | TRBV9 | - | TRBJ2-3 | TRBD2
CASSLGGDWNEQFF | TRBV11-3 | - | TRBJ2-1 | -
CAWTLGLAGNTDTQYF | TRBV30 | - | TRBJ2-3 | TRBD2
CASSIVQGNEQFF | TRBV19 | - | TRBJ2-1 | -
CASSLKPGGMPGELFF | TRBV5-8 | once | TRBJ2-2 | TRBD2
CASSYSKRGAWETQYF | TRBV6-2/TRBV6-3 | - | TRBJ2-5 | TRBD2
CAWTMGQSNSPLHF | TRBV30 | - | TRBJ1-6 | TRBD1
CASRPSGVLGNTIYF | TRBV5-1 | - | TRBJ1-3 | -
CASSRTPTGAANSPLHF | TRBV3-1/TRBV3-2 | - | TRBJ1-6 | TRBD1
CASSLASGGGLETQYF | TRBV5-1 | - | TRBJ2-5 | TRBD2
CATSDSGTVGTDTQYF | TRBV24-1 | - | TRBJ2-3 | TRBD1
CASSLRGRVDQPQHF | TRBV7-2 | - | TRBJ1-5 | -